These 32 T cell receptor beta chains originate from one sample sequenced in a study of OX40 agonist ivuxolimab in advanced cancers. Method: immunoSEQ multiplex PCR; TCRdb's copy keeps in-frame clones and lacks some. The sample contains 45,000 to 65,000 clones, around 85% of which appear only once. The source material was CD4+ or CD8+ T cells sorted from blood, sampled in a trial of the OX40 agonist ivuxolimab. The origin of the receptors is an adult with an advanced solid tumor such as melanoma, head and neck, liver or kidney cancer.

The rearrangement uses TRBV19 and TRBJ2-2; D unresolved. The CDR3 loop spans 12 amino acids. Germline V gene sequence: CDR1 LNHDA, CDR2 SQIVND (reference sequence). With 5 bases removed from V and 6 bases from J, the gap between germline ends came to 7 bases. In DNA form, the CDR3 reads TGTGCCAGTAGTCGCTTAGCCGGGGAGCTGTTTTTT. Translation: CASSRLAGELFF.

The rearrangement joins TRBV27 to TRBJ1-1; 7 bases are a match to TRBD1. This CDR3 region has 14 residues. The germline V gene encodes CDR1 MNHEY and CDR2 SMNVEV (reference sequence). The V gene end was trimmed by 5 bases and the J gene end by 3 bases; junction bases not matched to a gene: 6. CDR3 sequence: CASSLQGTYTEAFF. In DNA form, the CDR3 reads TGTGCCAGCAGTCTACAGGGGACCTACACTGAAGCTTTCTTT.

CDR3 in amino acids: CASSQAGTYTGELFF. Here the CDR3 DNA reads TGTGCCAGCAGCCAAGCCGGGACCTACACCGGGGAGCTGTTTTTT. This rearrangement joins TRBV4-2 to TRBJ2-2; D possibly uses TRBD1 or TRBD2 (5 bases each). The CDR3 contains 15 residues. V lost 1 base and J lost 3, with 9 bases in between. Germline lookup yields CDR1 LGHNA and CDR2 YNFKEQ.

This clone appeared a single time. This chain uses TRBV4-1 with TRBJ2-7; 8 bases are shared with TRBD2. V was pared by 3 bases and J by 3 bases, with 10 bases of the junction left unmatched. CDR1 and CDR2 (germline): MGHRA, YSYEKL. The CDR3 spans 16 residues. The CDR3 DNA sequence: TGCGCCAGCAGCCAGAGGGCTAGCGGGTTGAACTACGAGCAGTACTTC. Residues: CASSQRASGLNYEQYF.

The chain joins TRBV6-1 to TRBJ1-2, with D possibly matching TRBD1 (5 bases). CDR1 is MNHNS, CDR2 SASEGT, per germline. Between the trimmed V and J ends, which lost 4 bases and 2 bases, there was a span of 11 bases. The CDR3 runs 14 residues. CDR3 DNA sequence: TGTGCCAGCAGTGGACCCGACAGAAACTATGGCTACACCTTC. Translation: CASSGPDRNYGYTF.

The chain combines TRBV7-6 with TRBJ2-1; TRBD2 agrees at 12 bases. Trimming removed 5 bases from V and 8 bases from J; junction bases left unmatched: 7. The germline V gene has CDR1 SGHVS and CDR2 FNYEAQ. The CDR3 extends over 15 amino acids. The CDR3 loop reads CASSKLAGGQDEQFF. In DNA form, the CDR3 reads TGTGCCAGCAGCAAACTAGCGGGGGGCCAGGATGAGCAGTTCTTC.

The V call is TRBV6-5, the J call TRBJ1-2; perhaps TRBD1 as D (5 bases). There are 13 residues in the CDR3. Trimming pared 5 bases from V and 4 bases from J, leaving 11 bases between. Looked up from germline, CDR1 is MNHEY and CDR2 is SVGAGI. CDR3 amino acids: CASSPGPSYGYTF. The CDR3 DNA is TGTGCCAGCAGTCCGGGACCGAGCTATGGCTACACCTTC.

The chain couples TRBV10-3 to TRBJ2-3; 8 bases are a match to TRBD2. The CDR3 has 15 residues. Trimming removed 0 bases from V and 3 bases from J; junction bases left unmatched: 2. Per the germline V gene, CDR1 is ENHRY and CDR2 is SYGVKD. CDR3 amino acids: CAISESGGATDTQYF. In DNA, the CDR3 is TGTGCCATCAGTGAGTCCGGGGGGGCAACAGATACGCAGTATTTT.

The chain recombines TRBV18 with TRBJ2-7; D perhaps matches TRBD2 (5 bases). The germline V gene has CDR1 KGHSH and CDR2 LQKENI. V lost 3 bases and J lost 2, with 8 bases in between. This CDR3 has 13 amino acids. As DNA, the CDR3 is TGTGCCAGCTCACCCGGGGTTGCCTACGAGCAGTACTTC. Translating gives CASSPGVAYEQYF.

This clone was detected once. The chain combines TRBV5-6 with TRBJ2-7; 13 nucleotides line up with TRBD2. The CDR3 runs to 15 residues. J gave up 2 bases and V 3 bases, and 2 bases lay outside the gene matches. Germline CDR1 and CDR2: SGHDT and YYEEEE. DNA for the CDR3: TGTGCCAGCAGCTGGGGACTAGCGGGGCCCTACGAGCAGTACTTC. This encodes CASSWGLAGPYEQYF.

Only a few counts were recorded for this clone. V gene TRBV19 combines with J gene TRBJ2-5, with a tentative D call TRBD2 (5 bases). The CDR3 is 16 amino acids. With 3 bases removed from V and 5 bases from J, the gap between germline ends came to 19 bases. Germline V gene sequence: CDR1 LNHDA, CDR2 SQIVND (reference sequence). The CDR3 loop reads CASSMGRTHLTETQYF. The CDR3 DNA reads TGTGCCAGTAGTATGGGGAGAACCCATTTGACCGAGACCCAGTACTTC.

The V call is TRBV4-1, the J call TRBJ2-7; D unclear. Germline values: CDR1 MGHRA, CDR2 YSYEKL. The ends were cut back, 0 bases at V and 1 base at J, with 10 bases in the middle. This CDR3 comprises 15 residues. The CDR3 region has the DNA TGCGCCAGCAGCCAAGATAAAGGCGGATCCTACGAGCAGTACTTC. Amino acids: CASSQDKGGSYEQYF.

This chain joins TRBV4-1 and TRBJ2-3; 7 bases agree with TRBD1. V lost 0 bases and J lost 3; bases outside the gene matches: 3. Per germline, CDR1 MGHRA and CDR2 YSYEKL. The CDR3 runs 15 residues. The CDR3 DNA follows: TGCGCCAGCAGCCAAGAGAGGGGGCTGACAGATACGCAGTATTTT. The encoded protein is CASSQERGLTDTQYF.

The chain links TRBV19 to TRBJ1-5; D perhaps matches TRBD1 (6 bases). V lost 0 bases and J lost 1, with 13 bases in between. The CDR3 is 17 amino acids. Germline V lookup: CDR1 LNHDA, CDR2 SQIVND (reference sequence). CDR3 amino acids: CASSIDRGGLSNQPQHF. As DNA, the CDR3 is TGTGCCAGTAGTATAGATAGAGGGGGACTAAGCAATCAGCCCCAGCATTTT.

This clone has more than one count but fewer than ten. The chain links TRBV19 to TRBJ1-1; a weak D match, TRBD1 (6 bases). CDR1 and CDR2 from the germline V gene are LNHDA and SQIVND (reference sequence). Trimming left V 8 bases short and J 12 bases short, with 16 bases between. This CDR3 spans 11 amino acids. CDR3 bases: TGTGCCAGTCTCCAGGACAGCCAACCTTTCTTT. This codes for CASLQDSQPFF. Supplemented by reference TRBV19 and TRBJ1-1, the full variable domain reads DGGITQSPKYLFRKEGQNVTLSCEQNLNHDAMYWYRQDPGQGLRLIYYSQIVNDFQKGDIAEGYSVSREKKESFPLTVTSAQKNPTAFYLCASLQDSQPFFGQGTRLTVV.

This chain connects TRBV7-9 to TRBJ1-2, with TRBD1 matching over 9 bases. CDR1 is SEHNR and CDR2 is FQNEAQ in the germline V gene (reference sequence). The CDR3 totals 17 residues. After removal of 5 bases from V and 1 base from J, the junction contained 11 bases not matched to a gene. DNA of the CDR3: TGTGCCAGCAGCCACACCCCGGGACAGGGAGGTAACTATGGCTACACCTTC. This translates into CASSHTPGQGGNYGYTF.

This sequence joins TRBV30 and TRBJ1-1; TRBD1 is a possible D gene (6 bases). Trimming removed 1 base at V and 2 bases at J, with 8 bases between. CDR3 length equals 13 residues. Germline CDR1 reads GTSNPN; CDR2 reads SVGIG (reference sequence). The CDR3 loop is CAWSAGVNTEAFF. CDR3 sequence (DNA): TGTGCCTGGAGTGCAGGGGTTAACACTGAAGCTTTCTTT.

This clone was seen a handful of times. The chain links TRBV25-1 to TRBJ2-4, with D unclear. Germline CDR1 and CDR2: MGHDK and SYGVNS. The CDR3 length is 12 residues. Trimming shortened V by 5 bases and J by 7 bases, and 9 bases separated the two germline ends. CDR3 amino acids: CASSPIGNIQYF. The CDR3 nucleotides are TGTGCCAGCAGTCCTATAGGGAACATTCAGTACTTC.

The count of this clone is one. J is TRBJ1-5 and V is TRBV5-1, with no clear D. This CDR3 region has 16 residues. V shed 1 base and J shed 1 base, with 12 bases lying between them. Germline V gene data show CDR1 as SGHRS and CDR2 as YFSETQ. The CDR3 loop reads CASSLRPGGSNQPQHF. The CDR3 region has the DNA TGCGCCAGCAGCTTGAGACCGGGAGGAAGCAATCAGCCCCAGCATTTT.

The rearrangement uses TRBV5-6 and TRBJ2-1; 7 bases agree with TRBD2. CDR3 length equals 13 residues. The V segment lost 5 bases and the J segment 9 bases; nucleotides outside the gene matches: 8. The germline V gene has CDR1 SGHDT and CDR2 YYEEEE. The CDR3 region has the DNA TGTGCCAGCAGAAGCAGCGGGGTGGGTGAGCAGTTCTTC. This sequence encodes CASRSSGVGEQFF.

V usage is TRBV7-9 and J usage is TRBJ2-7; D remains unclear. This CDR3 is built from 14 residues. Germline CDR1 is SEHNR and CDR2 is FQNEAQ (reference sequence). V lost 0 bases and J 2 bases, leaving 8 bases between the germline ends. The CDR3 region has the DNA TGTGCCAGCAGCTTAGCGGCGGAGACCTACGAGCAGTACTTC. This gives the protein CASSLAAETYEQYF.

Comments on this clone: The sample carries other DNA sequences with the same CDR3. The chain links TRBV5-6 to TRBJ2-7; maybe TRBD2 (6 bases). CDR1 SGHDT and CDR2 YYEEEE come from the germline V gene. The CDR3 covers 14 residues. V gave up 4 bases and J gave up 1 base, with 12 bases separating them. The DNA of the CDR3 is TGTGCCAGCAGCCTCCGGGACTCTTCCTACGAGCAGTACTTC. This codes for CASSLRDSSYEQYF.

The J gene is TRBJ2-7, the V gene TRBV30; TRBD1 matches 10 bases. Germline CDR1 is GTSNPN and CDR2 is SVGIG (reference sequence). This CDR3 region has 14 residues. V gave up 7 bases and J gave up 3 bases; unmatched junction bases: 9. The CDR3 nucleotides read TGTGCCTTAGAGGGGACAGGGGATTTCTACGAGCAGTACTTC. Translation gives CALEGTGDFYEQYF.

This clone was picked up one time. The chain links TRBV15 to TRBJ2-7, with 11 bases matching TRBD1. The CDR3 is 14 residues long. From germline, CDR1 is LNHNV and CDR2 YYDKDF (reference sequence). V shed 4 bases and J 2 bases; nucleotides not matched to a gene: 1. Written as DNA, the CDR3 is TGTGCCACCAGCATGGGACAGGGGGCCTACGAGCAGTACTTC. Protein product: CATSMGQGAYEQYF.

This clone was seen just once. The rearrangement links TRBV5-1 to TRBJ2-7, with 11 bases fitting TRBD1. Germline V gene data show CDR1 as SGHRS and CDR2 as YFSETQ. Trimming removed 4 bases from V and 3 bases from J; junction bases left unmatched: 12. The CDR3 runs 17 residues. The CDR3 bases are TGCGCCAGCAGCCCCGGGACAGGGGGGATTAAGAACTACGAGCAGTACTTC. Translating gives CASSPGTGGIKNYEQYF. Supplemented by reference TRBV5-1 and TRBJ2-7, the full variable domain reads KAGVTQTPRYLIKTRGQQVTLSCSPISGHRSVSWYQQTPGQGLQFLFEYFSETQRNKGNFPGRFSGRQFSNSRSEMNVSTLELGDSALYLCASSPGTGGIKNYEQYFGPGTRLTVT.

This clone occurred once. V and J are TRBV2 and TRBJ2-5, with TRBD2 matching 11 bases. The V gene's germline CDR1 is SNHLY and CDR2 FYNNEI. The CDR3 runs to 16 residues. Unmatched junction bases numbered 5, after V lost 3 bases and J lost 2 bases. Here the CDR3 DNA reads TGTGCCAGCAGTGATACTAGCGGGGGAGCACAAGAGACCCAGTACTTC. Its protein is CASSDTSGGAQETQYF.

V usage is TRBV19 and J usage is TRBJ1-2, with TRBD1 as a possible D gene (5 bases). Germline-derived CDR1 and CDR2 are LNHDA and SQIVND (reference sequence). This CDR3 is 15 amino acids long. Trimming removed 3 bases from V and 8 bases from J, with 19 bases in between. The CDR3 region is CASSISGPQDRGYTF. The CDR3 bases are TGTGCCAGTAGTATCTCGGGACCGCAGGATAGGGGCTACACCTTC.

V is TRBV5-6 and J is TRBJ2-2; 8 nucleotides agree with TRBD1. The CDR3 is 14 residues long. CDR1 and CDR2 (germline): SGHDT, YYEEEE. V lost 4 bases and J lost 7; bases outside the gene matches: 6. CDR3 bases: TGTGCCAGCAGCGAGCAGGGGGCAGGCGGGGAGCTGTTTTTT. It yields the protein CASSEQGAGGELFF.

The rearrangement joins TRBV5-6 to TRBJ2-1, with 8 bases matching TRBD1. Germline V CDR1 and CDR2: SGHDT, YYEEEE. After removal of 3 bases from V and 12 bases from J, the junction contained 17 bases not matched to a gene. This CDR3 comprises 16 residues. The CDR3 DNA follows: TGTGCCAGCAGCTCGGTCACTCACGGAGGACAGGGACCGCAGTTCTTC. Translated, it gives CASSSVTHGGQGPQFF. The full variable domain, rest sourced from reference TRBV5-6 and TRBJ2-1, is DAGVTQSPTHLIKTRGQQVTLRCSPKSGHDTVSWYQQALGQGPQFIFQYYEEEERQRGNFPDRFSGHQFPNYSSELNVNALLLGDSALYLCASSSVTHGGQGPQFFGPGTRLTVL.

This clone was seen once. V gene TRBV29-1 combines with J gene TRBJ2-3, with a weak D call TRBD1 (5 bases). V was trimmed by 6 bases and J by 1 base, leaving 8 bases between them. CDR3 length equals 12 residues. Germline assignment: CDR1 SQVTM and CDR2 ANQGSEA. The CDR3 coding sequence is TGCAGCGTCCGCAGGGGCACAGATACGCAGTATTTT. Protein product: CSVRRGTDTQYF.

This chain links TRBV11-2 with TRBJ2-7, with 9 bases matching TRBD1. Looked up from germline, CDR1 is SGHAT and CDR2 is FQNNGV. The ends lost 3 bases at V and 2 bases at J; junction bases unmatched: 14. The CDR3 contains 18 residues. DNA of the CDR3: TGTGCCAGCAGCTTGGGGGAACCGGGACAGGGACCTACCTACGAGCAGTACTTC. Its protein is CASSLGEPGQGPTYEQYF.

This CDR3 is CASSPDSSYEQYF. The CDR3 bases are TGTGCCAGCAGTCCTGACAGCTCCTACGAGCAGTACTTC. The V gene is TRBV13, the J gene TRBJ2-7; D possibly corresponds to TRBD1 (5 bases). The CDR3 loop spans 13 amino acids. Germline loops: CDR1 PRHDT, CDR2 FYEKMQ (reference sequence). The ends were cut back, 6 bases at V and 0 bases at J, with 9 bases in the middle.